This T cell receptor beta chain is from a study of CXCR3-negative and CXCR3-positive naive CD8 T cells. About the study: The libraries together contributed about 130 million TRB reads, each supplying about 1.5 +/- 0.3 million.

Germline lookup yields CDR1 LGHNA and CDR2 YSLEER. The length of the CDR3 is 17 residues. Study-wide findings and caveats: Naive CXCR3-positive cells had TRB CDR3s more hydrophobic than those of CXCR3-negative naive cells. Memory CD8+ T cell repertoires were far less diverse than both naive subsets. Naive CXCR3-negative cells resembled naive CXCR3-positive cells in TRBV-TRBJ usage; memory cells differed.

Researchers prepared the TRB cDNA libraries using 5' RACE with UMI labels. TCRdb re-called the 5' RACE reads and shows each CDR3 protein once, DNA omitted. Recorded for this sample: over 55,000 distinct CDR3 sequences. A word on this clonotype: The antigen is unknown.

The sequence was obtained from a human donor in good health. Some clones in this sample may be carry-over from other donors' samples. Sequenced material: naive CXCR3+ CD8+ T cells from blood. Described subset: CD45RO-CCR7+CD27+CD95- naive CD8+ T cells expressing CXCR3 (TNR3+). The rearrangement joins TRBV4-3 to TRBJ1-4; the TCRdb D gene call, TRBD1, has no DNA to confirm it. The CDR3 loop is CASSQDPPGGTNEKLFF.